The 9 T cell receptor beta chains reported below all come from one sample, sequenced in a study of T cell responses to AZD1222 COVID-19 vaccine (dated by TCRdb to the early 2020s). Reading the label with the study, this specimen's time point is: baseline before first vaccination. Libraries came from the immunoSEQ multiplex PCR assay. Sourced from immuneACCESS, this table was stored by TCRdb with only in-frame sequences that have V and J called. A share of the clones is absent; for the studies checked, an unresolved V gene accounts for under half, and the remainder has no known explanation. This sample lists fewer than 200,000 clones; around 90% were detected once. Jointly, the top ten make up approximately 1.9% of the sample. The sample here was peripheral blood, taken on day 0 of AZD1222 vaccination. These receptors all stem from an adult in good health.

The chain employs TRBV6-4 and TRBJ2-7, with TRBD1 matching over 8 bases. The CDR3 runs to 13 residues. The germline V gene has CDR1 MRHNA and CDR2 SNTAGT. The ends lost 4 bases at V and 6 bases at J; junction bases unmatched: 5. This chain's CDR3 is CASSARTGTEQYF. CDR3 in DNA: TGTGCCAGCAGTGCTAGGACAGGGACCGAGCAGTACTTC.

The rearrangement joins TRBV2 to TRBJ1-5; TRBD1 is a possible D gene (5 bases). Germline assignment: CDR1 SNHLY and CDR2 FYNNEI. The CDR3 has 15 amino acids. The V gene lost 4 bases and the J gene lost 6 bases, with 16 bases spanning the gap. CDR3 amino acids: CASSGRGGSGQPQHF. As DNA, the CDR3 is TGTGCCAGCAGTGGGCGGGGGGGATCTGGTCAGCCCCAGCATTTT.

The CDR3 sequence is CASSPDYRGEQYF. CDR3 sequence (DNA): TGTGCCAGCAGCCCGGACTATCGAGGAGAGCAGTACTTC. The chain links TRBV5-4 to TRBJ2-7; TRBD2 might be the D (6 bases). V was clipped by 4 bases and J by 7 bases, with 15 bases between them. In germline, CDR1 is SGHNT, CDR2 YYREEE (reference sequence). This CDR3 is 13 amino acids long. Complete variable domain (other parts from reference TRBV5-4 and TRBJ2-7): ETGVTQSPTHLIKTRGQQVTLRCSSQSGHNTVSWYQQALGQGPQFIFQYYREEENGRGNFPPRFSGLQFPNYSSELNVNALELDDSALYLCASSPDYRGEQYFGPGTRLTVT.

The chain uses TRBV7-3 and TRBJ2-3, with TRBD2 matching over 12 bases. This CDR3 contains 17 residues. Germline assignment: CDR1 SGHTA and CDR2 FQGTGA. The junction had 10 bases not matched to a gene; V was cut back by 1 base and J by 8 bases. The CDR3 loop is CASSLNPTSGSQGTQYF. The CDR3 DNA reads TGTGCCAGCAGCTTAAACCCGACTAGCGGGAGTCAGGGTACGCAGTATTTT.

CDR3 nucleotides: TGTGCCAGCAGTCCCATTCTCGTGACGGACCTTACCTACGAGCAGTACTTC. This codes for CASSPILVTDLTYEQYF. The V and J genes are TRBV6-2 or TRBV6-3 and TRBJ2-7; D unclear. This CDR3 comprises 17 residues. Looked up from germline, CDR1 is MNHEY and CDR2 is SVGEGT. Between the trimmed V and J ends, which lost 5 bases and 2 bases, there was a span of 22 bases.

The V and J genes are TRBV5-4 and TRBJ1-1; perhaps TRBD1 as D (5 bases). The CDR3 covers 13 residues. Per the germline V gene, CDR1 is SGHNT and CDR2 is YYREEE (reference sequence). The V gene lost 3 bases and the J gene lost 1 base, with 7 bases spanning the gap. CDR3 region: CASSSGRNTEAFF. As DNA, the CDR3 is TGTGCCAGCAGCTCAGGGAGGAACACTGAAGCTTTCTTT.

The genes are TRBV6-6 and TRBJ1-3, with no clear D. The V end was cut by 6 bases, the J end by 4 bases, with 7 bases between. The CDR3 has 12 residues. The V gene's germline CDR1 is MNHNY and CDR2 SVGAGI (reference sequence). CDR3 sequence reads: CASSREGNTIYF. The CDR3 bases are TGTGCCAGCAGCCGGGAGGGAAACACCATATATTTT.

The chain has TRBV5-4 and TRBJ2-7; no definite D call. Trimming took 1 base from V and 2 from J, leaving 10 bases between them. The CDR3 is 14 amino acids. Germline V lookup: CDR1 SGHNT, CDR2 YYREEE (reference sequence). The CDR3 loop reads CASSLSKPPYEQYF. DNA for the CDR3: TGTGCCAGCAGCTTGTCCAAGCCACCCTACGAGCAGTACTTC.

V and J are TRBV10-1 and TRBJ2-3, with 9 bases matching TRBD2. There are 16 residues in the CDR3. J gave up 7 bases and V 0 bases, and 8 bases lay outside the gene matches. Germline assignment: CDR1 WNHNN and CDR2 SYGVQD (reference sequence). CDR3 bases: TGCGCCAGCAGTGAGTCGGACGGCGGGGGGGCTTATACGCAGTATTTT. It is translated as CASSESDGGGAYTQYF.